This T cell receptor (beta chain) stems from a study of patients and donors after allogeneic stem cell transplantation. This clonotype was recorded a few times. MiXCR, applied by TCRdb to the RT-PCR reads, yields one record per CDR3 protein. The data contain about a million distinct CDR3 sequences, roughly 18% of them singletons. With 4 bases removed from V and 10 bases from J, the gap between germline ends came to 20 bases. Germline V gives CDR1 SGHRS, CDR2 YFSETQ. The length of the CDR3 is 14 residues. The TCR sequence derives from a human donor who was either an allogeneic HSCT recipient or a stem cell or donor lymphocyte infusion donor (not recorded which). It is not recorded whose cells these are; they may come from a transplant donor. The chain recombines TRBV5-1 with TRBJ1-1, with D tentatively TRBD1 (5 bases). The sample taken for sequencing was blood, either unsorted or a sorted T cell fraction (not recorded which). The CDR3 region is CASSPRTSIKAAFF. The CDR3 nucleotides read TGCGCCAGCAGCCCCAGGACATCCATCAAAGCAGCTTTCTTT. The full variable domain, rest sourced from reference TRBV5-1 and TRBJ1-1, is KAGVTQTPRYLIKTRGQQVTLSCSPISGHRSVSWYQQTPGQGLQFLFEYFSETQRNKGNFPGRFSGRQFSNSRSEMNVSTLELGDSALYLCASSPRTSIKAAFFGQGTRLTVV.